This TCR beta chain is drawn from a study of T cells in Graves' hyperthyroidism and ophthalmopathy. Broader study findings: Most expanded thyroid clonotypes above 0.001 recurred in blood.

RNA transcripts were the template for amplifying TCR beta CDR3 regions. The HTBI primer set was used in a first-round RT-PCR of the TCR CDR3. TCRdb redid the calling of the multiplex PCR reads with MiXCR, one entry per CDR3 protein. This table has about 350,000 distinct CDR3 sequences, 17% appearing once. CDR1 is SEHNR, CDR2 FQNEAQ, per germline (reference sequence). The CDR3 runs to 15 residues. V lost 5 bases to trimming and J lost 6 bases; unmatched junction nucleotides: 11. Disease duration under 2 months; hyperthyroidism patients were aged 18 to 65. Clinical symptoms, serum thyroxine and TRAb, thyroid ultrasound and orbital computed tomography were used for the diagnoses. First hyperthyroidism diagnosis is when the blood sample was obtained, before any ophthalmopathy symptoms. In its sample, this clonotype was seen many times. The antigen is undetermined.

This rearrangement joins TRBV7-9 to TRBJ1-2; TRBD1 matches 8 bases. Sequencing input: blood. This TCR was recovered from a woman in her twenties or thirties with Graves' hyperthyroidism that later progressed to Graves' ophthalmopathy. This CDR3 is CASSRGQGPRDGYTF. In DNA form, the CDR3 reads TGTGCCAGCAGCCGCGGACAGGGTCCTCGGGATGGCTACACCTTC.